The 18 T cell receptor beta chains reported below all come from one sample, sequenced in a study of T-cell reconstitution after alpha-beta-depleted transplantation in children. Preparation of the TCRbeta library used unique molecular identifiers. TCRdb itself ran the PCR reads through MiXCR, one entry per CDR3 protein. In the table there are fewer than 250,000 distinct CDR3 sequences, roughly a sixth of which are singletons. Here the sequenced sample was PBMCs, mostly from graft donor cells, taken 360 days after TCRalphabeta/CD19-depleted stem cell transplant. The receptor set was obtained from a male patient under 10 years old who had a stem cell transplant for acute lymphoblastic leukemia, so the T cells may come from the graft donor.

This clonotype was seen a handful of times. The chain carries TRBV27 and TRBJ1-4; D is ambiguous. Trimming removed 5 bases from V and 8 bases from J, with 12 bases in between. The germline V gene has CDR1 MNHEY and CDR2 SMNVEV (reference sequence). This CDR3 has 13 amino acids. The CDR3 region is CASSKQTGEKLFF. CDR3 DNA sequence: TGTGCCAGCAGTAAACAGACGGGGGAAAAACTGTTTTTT.

V and J are TRBV20-1 and TRBJ2-1; D not certain. V lost 2 bases to trimming and J lost 6 bases, with 11 bases between them. This CDR3 spans 13 amino acids. Germline V gene lookup returns CDR1 DFQATT and CDR2 SNEGSKA (reference sequence). This CDR3 is CSARNWQANEQFF. DNA for the CDR3: TGCAGTGCTAGAAACTGGCAGGCCAATGAGCAGTTCTTC.

The gene calls are TRBV20-1 and TRBJ2-3; D gene uncertain. Deletions cut 0 bases from V and 0 bases from J, with 7 bases between. The V gene's germline CDR1 is DFQATT and CDR2 SNEGSKA (reference sequence). This CDR3 comprises 14 residues. CDR3 DNA: TGCAGTGCTAGAGATCGGTTTAGCACAGATACGCAGTATTTT. This sequence encodes CSARDRFSTDTQYF.

This clonotype was detected ten times or more. The chain uses TRBV6-2 or TRBV6-3 and TRBJ2-2; D is ambiguous. Germline V CDR1 and CDR2: MNHEY, SVGEGT. The V end lost 6 bases, the J end lost 1 base, and 15 bases lay between the germline ends. CDR3 length: 16 amino acids. CDR3 coding DNA: TGTGCCAGCAGCCCCCCCGGCAGTTTGAACACCGGGGAGCTGTTTTTT. Translation: CASSPPGSLNTGELFF.

In the case of this clonotype: The junction shows a germline mismatch at one end, possibly a read error. The V call is TRBV3-1, the J call TRBJ2-7, with D perhaps matching TRBD1 or TRBD2 (5 bases each). Germline-derived CDR1 and CDR2 are LGHDT and YNNKEL (reference sequence). The CDR3 runs 13 residues. CDR3 DNA: TGTGCCAGCAGCCAAGATCTCGGGGCGTCTCCTGACTTC. Protein product: CASSQDLGASPDF.

V and J are TRBV6-1 and TRBJ1-4, with 7 positions matching TRBD1. Germline loops: CDR1 MNHNS, CDR2 SASEGT. The CDR3 contains 17 residues. V lost 6 bases to trimming and J lost 4 bases; unmatched junction nucleotides: 14. This CDR3 reads CASSTYRTGVLNEKLFF. For the CDR3, the DNA is TGTGCCAGCAGCACATATAGAACAGGGGTCCTTAATGAAAAACTGTTTTTT.

This chain connects TRBV10-3 to TRBJ1-6, with 7 nucleotides matching TRBD1. Trimming cost V 2 bases and J 10 bases; bases outside gene matches: 11. The CDR3 contains 16 residues. Germline CDR1 reads ENHRY; CDR2 reads SYGVKD. Written as DNA, the CDR3 is TGTGCCATCAGTGAGCCCCTGGCAGGGGGAATATCACCCCTCCACTTT. This translates into CAISEPLAGGISPLHF.

The chain couples TRBV7-9 to TRBJ2-7, with D unresolved. This CDR3 comprises 13 residues. The germline V gene has CDR1 SEHNR and CDR2 FQNEAQ (reference sequence). V was pared by 11 bases and J by 5 bases, with 19 bases between. The CDR3, as DNA: TGTGCCCTGGCAAGCTCGACCCTCCACGAGCAGTACTTC. It is translated as CALASSTLHEQYF.

This clonotype was detected only a few times. This chain uses TRBV29-1 with TRBJ2-3; TRBD2 aligns across 11 bases. J was trimmed by 6 bases and V by 4 bases; bases with no gene match: 6. The CDR3 extends over 14 amino acids. Germline V lookup: CDR1 SQVTM, CDR2 ANQGSEA. The CDR3: CSVGPGLADDTQYF. The DNA for the CDR3 is TGCAGCGTTGGACCGGGACTAGCGGATGATACGCAGTATTTT.

The gene calls are TRBV5-6 and TRBJ2-5; possibly TRBD2 for D (6 bases). CDR1 is SGHDT and CDR2 is YYEEEE in the germline V gene. The CDR3 covers 16 residues. The V end lost 6 bases, the J end lost 2 bases, and 20 bases lay between the germline ends. CDR3 DNA sequence: TGTGCCAGCATTTCGATGGAGGGGCCTCTACAAGAGACCCAGTACTTC. Protein sequence: CASISMEGPLQETQYF.

The CDR3 sequence: CASSLTPGGQETQYF. In DNA form, the CDR3 reads TGCGCCAGCAGCCTAACCCCAGGGGGCCAAGAGACCCAGTACTTC. V gene TRBV4-3 combines with J gene TRBJ2-5; 7 nucleotides line up with TRBD1. V lost 4 bases and J lost 1; bases outside the gene matches: 6. Germline values: CDR1 LGHNA, CDR2 YSLEER. The CDR3 contains 15 residues.

V usage is TRBV7-9 and J usage is TRBJ2-7; 7 bases are shared with TRBD1. Trimming cost V 5 bases and J 2 bases; bases outside gene matches: 12. From germline, CDR1 is SEHNR and CDR2 FQNEAQ (reference sequence). This CDR3 is built from 16 residues. The CDR3 DNA is TGTGCCAGCAGCCCCCCAGCGGCAGGGGGTCCCTACGAGCAGTACTTC. Protein sequence: CASSPPAAGGPYEQYF.

This clonotype came up a few times. The rearrangement uses TRBV20-1 and TRBJ2-3; unclear D gene. Between the trimmed V and J ends, which lost 0 bases and 6 bases, there was a span of 7 bases. In germline, CDR1 is DFQATT, CDR2 SNEGSKA (reference sequence). CDR3 length: 12 amino acids. The CDR3 nucleotides read TGCAGTGCTAGAGATCCCCCGGATACGCAGTATTTT. It specifies CSARDPPDTQYF.

In its sample, this clonotype was seen a few times. The J gene is TRBJ2-7, the V gene TRBV11-2; no firm D call. V was trimmed by 7 bases and J by 5 bases, leaving 21 bases between them. Germline V CDR1 and CDR2: SGHAT, FQNNGV. The CDR3 runs 15 residues. CDR3 residues: CASKPTGKKSDEQYF. CDR3 DNA: TGTGCCAGCAAACCGACTGGGAAGAAGAGCGACGAGCAGTACTTC.

There are a few counts of this clonotype. This rearrangement joins TRBV12-3 or TRBV12-4 to TRBJ2-1; 8 bases line up with TRBD2. V gave up 6 bases and J gave up 7 bases; unmatched junction bases: 8. The CDR3 contains 14 residues. The CDR3 DNA is TGTGCCAGCAGATCCGGGACTAGTCCTAATGAGCAGTTCTTC. Its protein is CASRSGTSPNEQFF.

The CDR3 loop reads CASGESGELFF. DNA of the CDR3: TGTGCCAGCGGAGAGAGCGGGGAGCTGTTTTTT. V gene TRBV27 combines with J gene TRBJ2-2; D call uncertain. The V end lost 8 bases, the J end lost 7 bases, and 8 bases lay between the germline ends. CDR3 length: 11 amino acids. Germline V gene data show CDR1 as MNHEY and CDR2 as SMNVEV (reference sequence).

The V gene is TRBV27, the J gene TRBJ1-5; perhaps TRBD1 as D (5 bases). CDR1 is MNHEY and CDR2 is SMNVEV in the germline V gene (reference sequence). CDR3 length equals 17 residues. With 5 bases removed from V and 2 bases from J, the gap between germline ends came to 19 bases. The CDR3: CASSHQGTYWGNQPQHF. The CDR3 nucleotides read TGTGCCAGCAGTCATCAGGGAACTTACTGGGGCAATCAGCCCCAGCATTTT.

This clonotype was observed a handful of times. V gene TRBV11-3 combines with J gene TRBJ2-2, with 16 bases matching TRBD2. V gave up 3 bases and J gave up 6 bases; unmatched junction bases: 7. The germline V gene has CDR1 SGHNT and CDR2 YENEEA. CDR3 length equals 18 residues. The CDR3 DNA is TGTGCCAGCAGCTTGTTGGGACTAGCGGGAGGGAGGGCCGGGGAGCTGTTTTTT. This translates into CASSLLGLAGGRAGELFF. Full variable domain (remainder filled in from reference TRBV11-3 and TRBJ2-2): EAGVVQSPRYKIIEKKQPVAFWCNPISGHNTLYWYLQNLGQGPELLIRYENEEAVDDSQLPKDRFSAERLKGVDSTLKIQPAELGDSAVYLCASSLLGLAGGRAGELFFGEGSRLTVL.